Below are 11 T cell receptor beta chains sequenced from a single sample in a study of T cell repertoires in cytomegalovirus infection. Antigens of these TCRs are unknown. MiXCR, run by TCRdb on the reads, gives a single entry per CDR3 protein. The sample yields about 310,000 distinct CDR3 sequences, roughly 25% seen once. Here the sequenced sample was cultured PBMCs, taken from culture after CMV antigen stimulation. The receptors derive from a human donor in good health (CMV status not recorded). Some clones in this sample may be carry-over from other donors' samples.

At least ten counts were recorded for this clonotype. V gene TRBV7-2 combines with J gene TRBJ2-5; 10 nucleotides agree with TRBD1. Trimming cost V 1 base and J 4 bases; bases outside gene matches: 6. The CDR3 totals 16 residues. Germline loops: CDR1 SGHTA, CDR2 FQGNSA. The CDR3 DNA reads as TGTGCCAGCAGCTTAGGGACAGGGGGGGGGGTAGAGACCCAGTACTTC. It codes for CASSLGTGGGVETQYF.

The chain joins TRBV19 to TRBJ1-6; D uncertain. The CDR3 is 13 amino acids. V lost 10 bases and J lost 7, with 14 bases in between. Germline CDR1 is LNHDA and CDR2 is SQIVND (reference sequence). The CDR3 DNA reads as TGTGCCACCTCCCCGAAGGGAAATTCACCCCTCCACTTT. It yields the protein CATSPKGNSPLHF.

The chain is built from TRBV29-1 and TRBJ2-3; either TRBD1 or TRBD2 may fit D (5 bases each). Germline V gives CDR1 SQVTM, CDR2 ANQGSEA. The V and J ends lost 3 bases and 13 bases respectively, with 14 bases between them. The CDR3 length is 11 residues. CDR3 coding DNA: TGCAGCGTTGATTGGGACCGCTACGAGTATTTT. Translated: CSVDWDRYEYF.

The chain employs TRBV6-8 and TRBJ2-7; unclear D gene. The V end lost 4 bases, the J end lost 1 base, and 11 bases lay between the germline ends. Looked up from germline, CDR1 is MNHGY and CDR2 is SAAAGT. This CDR3 is 14 amino acids long. This chain's CDR3 is CASSFGPESYEQYV. In nucleotides, the CDR3 is TGTGCCAGCAGTTTTGGACCGGAATCCTACGAGCAGTACGTC.

This chain connects TRBV7-9 to TRBJ2-5; the match to TRBD2 covers 8 bases. The germline CDR1 and CDR2 sequences are SEHNR and FQNEAQ (reference sequence). The length of the CDR3 is 14 residues. V lost 4 bases, J lost 4 bases, and 5 bases stayed unmatched. The CDR3, as DNA: TGTGCCAGCAGCTCTGACGCGGGGGGAGAGACCCAGTACTTC. This codes for CASSSDAGGETQYF.

This clonotype came up a few times. This sequence joins TRBV19 and TRBJ1-2; no firm D call. Trimming took 1 base from V and 3 from J, leaving 12 bases between them. Germline V gene data show CDR1 as LNHDA and CDR2 as SQIVND (reference sequence). The CDR3 has 15 amino acids. The CDR3 bases are TGTGCCAGTAGTATAGTTTCCGGGCCGTACTATGGCTACACCTTC. Translating gives CASSIVSGPYYGYTF.

This clonotype was found a few times. The rearrangement joins TRBV6-2 or TRBV6-3 to TRBJ2-1; TRBD2 is a possible D gene (6 bases). This CDR3 spans 14 amino acids. Germline V CDR1 and CDR2: MNHEY, SVGEGT. V was cut by 2 bases and J by 7 bases, with 12 bases left in between. In DNA, the CDR3 is TGTGCCAGCAGTTACGGGGGGTCGGCAAATGAGCAGTTCTTC. Encoded protein: CASSYGGSANEQFF.

About this clonotype: It may be a read error: a sequence one base away is much more abundant. The CDR3 nucleotides read TGTGCCACCGGAGTCGTATATGGGGCCAACGTCCTGACTTTC. As protein: CATGVVYGANVLTF. This chain links TRBV7-8 with TRBJ2-6; D is unclear. There are 14 residues in the CDR3. In germline, CDR1 is SGHVS, CDR2 FQNEAQ. The V gene lost 10 bases and the J gene lost 3 bases, with 13 bases spanning the gap.

The chain recombines TRBV6-8 with TRBJ2-3; the match to TRBD2 covers 11 bases. Germline V gives CDR1 MNHGY, CDR2 SAAAGT. V lost 6 bases, J lost 5 bases, and 13 bases stayed unmatched. This CDR3 contains 17 residues. CDR3 DNA sequence: TGTGCCAGCAGAACCCTAAGACTAGCGGGATCGGGAGATACGCAGTATTTT. Protein product: CASRTLRLAGSGDTQYF.

This clonotype occurred once. This chain connects TRBV6-2 or TRBV6-3 to TRBJ2-1, with D unresolved. Germline assignment: CDR1 MNHEY and CDR2 SVGEGT. The CDR3 runs to 13 residues. V lost 6 bases, J lost 10 bases, and 16 bases lay in between. CDR3 bases: TGTGCCAGCAGCTACCCCCCGGTCGTAGAGCAGTTCTTC. Protein sequence: CASSYPPVVEQFF.

The gene calls are TRBV4-1 and TRBJ2-5; D perhaps matches TRBD2 (5 bases). This CDR3 comprises 15 residues. The V end was cut by 0 bases, the J end by 5 bases, with 13 bases between. Germline V gene data show CDR1 as MGHRA and CDR2 as YSYEKL. CDR3 amino acids: CASSQDAAGEETQYF. Written as DNA, the CDR3 is TGCGCCAGCAGCCAAGATGCGGCCGGGGAGGAGACCCAGTACTTC.